The present entry profiles one TCR beta chain with its context. The antigen remains undetermined. Measured with immunoSEQ multiplex PCR; TCRdb has only the in-frame clones, and not every one. This sample has 100,000 to 150,000 clones, with about nine tenths found just once. These data originate in a study of T cell responses to AZD1222 COVID-19 vaccine. Points from the study as a whole: Spike-specific TCR repertoires showed rising breadth and depth after two AZD1222 doses. None of the repertoires were sampled until the peak T cell response had passed. Baseline seropositivity occurred in only a handful of AZD1222 recipients. CD4 TCRs associated with vaccination spanned spike, dominating at 160-218 and 743-854.

The sequence was obtained from an adult who received the AZD1222 COVID-19 vaccine. This sample comprised peripheral blood, obtained 28 days after the second AZD1222 dose.

CDR3 in DNA: TGTGCCAGCAGCTTAGATTTGGGCAGATTCTATGGCTACACCTTC. Protein product: CASSLDLGRFYGYTF. The chain carries TRBV13 and TRBJ1-2, with no clear D. Between the trimmed V and J ends, which lost 1 base and 4 bases, there was a span of 13 bases. The CDR3 length is 15 residues. Germline V gives CDR1 PRHDT, CDR2 FYEKMQ (reference sequence). Full variable domain (missing parts from reference TRBV13 and TRBJ1-2): AAGVIQSPRHLIKEKRETATLKCYPIPRHDTVYWYQQGPGQDPQFLISFYEKMQSDKGSIPDRFSAQQFSDYHSELNMSSLELGDSALYFCASSLDLGRFYGYTFGSGTRLTVV.